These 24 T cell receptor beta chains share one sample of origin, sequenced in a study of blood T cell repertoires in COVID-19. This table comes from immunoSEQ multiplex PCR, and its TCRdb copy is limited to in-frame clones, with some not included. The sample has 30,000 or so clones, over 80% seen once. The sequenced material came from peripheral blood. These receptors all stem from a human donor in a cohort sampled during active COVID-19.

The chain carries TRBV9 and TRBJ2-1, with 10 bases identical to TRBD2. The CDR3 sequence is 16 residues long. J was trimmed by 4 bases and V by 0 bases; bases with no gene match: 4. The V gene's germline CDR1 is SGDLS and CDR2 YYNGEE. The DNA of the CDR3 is TGTGCCAGCAGCGTAGGCCTAGCGGGAGTGTACAATGAGCAGTTCTTC. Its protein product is CASSVGLAGVYNEQFF.

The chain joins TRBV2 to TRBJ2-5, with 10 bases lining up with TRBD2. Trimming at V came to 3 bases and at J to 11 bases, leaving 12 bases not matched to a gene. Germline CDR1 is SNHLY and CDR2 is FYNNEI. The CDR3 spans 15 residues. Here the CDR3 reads CASSDPFLLAGVQYF. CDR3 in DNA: TGTGCCAGCAGTGATCCCTTTCTCCTAGCGGGGGTTCAGTACTTC.

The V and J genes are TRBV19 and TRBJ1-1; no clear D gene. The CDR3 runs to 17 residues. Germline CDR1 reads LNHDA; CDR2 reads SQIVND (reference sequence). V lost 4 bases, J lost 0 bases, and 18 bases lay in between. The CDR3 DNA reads TGTGCCAGTAGTAACGGACTTACGGGCAGCCTGAACACTGAAGCTTTCTTT. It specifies CASSNGLTGSLNTEAFF. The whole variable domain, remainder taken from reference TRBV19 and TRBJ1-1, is DGGITQSPKYLFRKEGQNVTLSCEQNLNHDAMYWYRQDPGQGLRLIYYSQIVNDFQKGDIAEGYSVSREKKESFPLTVTSAQKNPTAFYLCASSNGLTGSLNTEAFFGQGTRLTVV.

CDR3 DNA: TGCGCCAGTAGTATCCTTCACAGCTCCTACAATGAGCAGTTCTTC. Residues: CASSILHSSYNEQFF. The chain is built from TRBV5-1 and TRBJ2-1; D unclear. The CDR3 runs 15 residues. Germline CDR1 and CDR2: SGHRS and YFSETQ. Deletions cut 8 bases from V and 0 bases from J, with 15 bases between.

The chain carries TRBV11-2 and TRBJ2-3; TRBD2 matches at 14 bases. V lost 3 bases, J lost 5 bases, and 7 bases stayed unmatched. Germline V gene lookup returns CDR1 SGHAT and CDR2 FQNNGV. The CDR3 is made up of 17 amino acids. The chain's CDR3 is CASSFLTSGRAGDTQYF. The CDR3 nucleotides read TGTGCCAGCAGCTTCTTGACTAGCGGGAGGGCCGGAGATACGCAGTATTTT.

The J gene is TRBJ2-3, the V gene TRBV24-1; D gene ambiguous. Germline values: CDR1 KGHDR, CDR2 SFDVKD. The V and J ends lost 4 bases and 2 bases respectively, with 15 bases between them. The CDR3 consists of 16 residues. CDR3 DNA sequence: TGTGCCACCAGTGACAACCGCGGCTCACCCACAGATACGCAGTATTTT. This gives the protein CATSDNRGSPTDTQYF.

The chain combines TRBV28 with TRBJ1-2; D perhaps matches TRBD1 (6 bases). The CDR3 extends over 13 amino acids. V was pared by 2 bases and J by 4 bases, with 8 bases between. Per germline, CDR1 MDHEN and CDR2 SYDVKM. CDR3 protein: CASSLGQRYGYTF. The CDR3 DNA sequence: TGTGCCAGCAGTTTAGGACAGCGCTATGGCTACACCTTC.

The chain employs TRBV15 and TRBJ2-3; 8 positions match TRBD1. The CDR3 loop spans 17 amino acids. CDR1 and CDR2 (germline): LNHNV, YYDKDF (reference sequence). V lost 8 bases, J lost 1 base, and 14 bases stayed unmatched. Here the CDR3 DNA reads TGTGCCACCTCTGAGTCGGACAGGGTGGAGGGCACAGATACGCAGTATTTT. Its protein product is CATSESDRVEGTDTQYF.

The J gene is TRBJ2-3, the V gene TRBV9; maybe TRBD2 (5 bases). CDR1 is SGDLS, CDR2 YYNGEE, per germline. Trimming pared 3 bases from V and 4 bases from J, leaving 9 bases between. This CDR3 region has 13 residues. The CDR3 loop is CASSASLADTQYF. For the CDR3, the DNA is TGTGCCAGCAGCGCCTCACTAGCAGATACGCAGTATTTT.

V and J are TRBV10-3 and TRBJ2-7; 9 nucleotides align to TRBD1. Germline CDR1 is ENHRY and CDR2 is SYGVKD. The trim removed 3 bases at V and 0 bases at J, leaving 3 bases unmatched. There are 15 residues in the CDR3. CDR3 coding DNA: TGTGCCATCAGTGAAGGGGACAGGGCCTCCTACGAGCAGTACGTC. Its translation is CAISEGDRASYEQYV.

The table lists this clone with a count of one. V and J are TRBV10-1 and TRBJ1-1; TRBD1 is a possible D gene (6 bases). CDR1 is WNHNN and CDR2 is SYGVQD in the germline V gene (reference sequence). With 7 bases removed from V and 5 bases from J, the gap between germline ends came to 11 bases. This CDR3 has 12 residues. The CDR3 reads CASKGGPTEAFF. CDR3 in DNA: TGCGCCAGCAAGGGGGGGCCTACTGAAGCTTTCTTT.

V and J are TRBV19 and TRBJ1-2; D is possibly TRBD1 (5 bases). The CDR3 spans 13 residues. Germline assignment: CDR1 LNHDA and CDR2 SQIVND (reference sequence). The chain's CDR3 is CVSKSPGLYGYTF. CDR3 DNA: TGTGTTTCGAAAAGTCCGGGACTCTATGGCTACACCTTC.

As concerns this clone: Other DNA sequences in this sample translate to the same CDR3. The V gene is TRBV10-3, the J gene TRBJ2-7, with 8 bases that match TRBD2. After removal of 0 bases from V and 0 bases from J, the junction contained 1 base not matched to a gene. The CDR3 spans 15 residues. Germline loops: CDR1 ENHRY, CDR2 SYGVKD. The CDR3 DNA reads TGTGCCATCAGTGAGTCGAGCGGGAGCTCCTACGAGCAGTACGTC. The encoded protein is CAISESSGSSYEQYV.

CDR3 sequence reads: CASSQLAGVSAGELFF. The CDR3 DNA reads as TGTGCCAGCAGCCAATTAGCGGGAGTTTCGGCCGGGGAGCTGTTTTTT. The chain employs TRBV4-2 and TRBJ2-2; 9 bases match TRBD2. Germline CDR1 is LGHNA and CDR2 is YNFKEQ. This CDR3 has 16 residues. V trimming: 2 bases; J trimming: 6 bases; junction bases outside the gene matches: 7.

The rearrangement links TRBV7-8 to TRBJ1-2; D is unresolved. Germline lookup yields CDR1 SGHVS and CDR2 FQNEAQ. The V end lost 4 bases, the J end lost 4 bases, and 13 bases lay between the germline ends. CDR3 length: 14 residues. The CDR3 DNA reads TGTGCCAGCAGCTCCGGAGATATCCCCTATGGCTACACCTTC. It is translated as CASSSGDIPYGYTF. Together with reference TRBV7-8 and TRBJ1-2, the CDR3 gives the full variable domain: GAGVSQSPRYKVAKRGQDVALRCDPISGHVSLFWYQQALGQGPEFLTYFQNEAQLDKSGLPSDRFFAERPEGSVSTLKIQRTQQEDSAVYLCASSSGDIPYGYTFGSGTRLTVV.

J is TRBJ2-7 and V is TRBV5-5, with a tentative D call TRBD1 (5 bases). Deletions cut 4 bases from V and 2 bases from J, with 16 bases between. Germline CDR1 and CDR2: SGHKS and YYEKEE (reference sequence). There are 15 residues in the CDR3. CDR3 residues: CASSHPYRTTYEQYV. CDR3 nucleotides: TGTGCCAGCAGCCACCCATATCGGACAACCTACGAGCAGTACGTC.

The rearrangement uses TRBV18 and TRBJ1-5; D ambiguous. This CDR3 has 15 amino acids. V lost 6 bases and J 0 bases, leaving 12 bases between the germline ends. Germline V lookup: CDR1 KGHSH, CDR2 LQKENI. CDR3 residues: CASSPSLDSNQPQHF. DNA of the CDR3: TGTGCCAGCTCCCCTTCCTTAGATAGCAATCAGCCCCAGCATTTT.

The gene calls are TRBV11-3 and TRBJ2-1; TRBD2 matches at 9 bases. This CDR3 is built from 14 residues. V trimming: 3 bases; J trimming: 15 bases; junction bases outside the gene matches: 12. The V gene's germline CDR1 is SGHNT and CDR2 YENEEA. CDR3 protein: CASSFTAGGGDTFF. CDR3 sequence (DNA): TGTGCCAGCAGCTTTACAGCGGGAGGAGGGGATACGTTCTTC.

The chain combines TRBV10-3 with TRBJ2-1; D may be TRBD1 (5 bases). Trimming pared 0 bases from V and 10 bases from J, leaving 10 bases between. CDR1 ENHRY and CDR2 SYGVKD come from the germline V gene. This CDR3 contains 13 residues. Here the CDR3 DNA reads TGTGCCATCAGTGAGTCGGGGCCGCCCGAGCAGTTCTTC. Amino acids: CAISESGPPEQFF.

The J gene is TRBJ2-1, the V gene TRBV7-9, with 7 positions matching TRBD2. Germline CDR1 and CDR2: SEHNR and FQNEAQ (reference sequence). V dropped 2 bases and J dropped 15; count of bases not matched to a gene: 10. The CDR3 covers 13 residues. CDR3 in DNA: TGTGCCAGCAGCTTAAGAGAAGGGGAGGGACTGTTCTTC. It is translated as CASSLREGEGLFF.

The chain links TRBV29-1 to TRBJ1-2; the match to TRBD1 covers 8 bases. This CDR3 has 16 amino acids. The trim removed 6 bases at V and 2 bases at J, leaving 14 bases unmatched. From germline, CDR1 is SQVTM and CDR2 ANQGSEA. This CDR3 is CSVSESPSGGNYGYTF. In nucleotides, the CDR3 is TGCAGCGTATCAGAATCCCCATCAGGGGGCAACTATGGCTACACCTTC.

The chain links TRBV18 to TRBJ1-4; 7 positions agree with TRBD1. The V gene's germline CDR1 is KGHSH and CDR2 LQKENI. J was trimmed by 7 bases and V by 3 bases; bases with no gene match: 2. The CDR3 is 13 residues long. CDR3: CASSPAGGEKLFF. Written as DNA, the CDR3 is TGTGCCAGCTCACCGGCAGGGGGTGAAAAACTGTTTTTT.

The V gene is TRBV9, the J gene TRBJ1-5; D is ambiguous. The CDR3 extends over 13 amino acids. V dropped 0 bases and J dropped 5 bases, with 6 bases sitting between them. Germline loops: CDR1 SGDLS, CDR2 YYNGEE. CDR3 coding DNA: TGTGCCAGCAGCGTAGACTATGATCAGCCCCAGCATTTT. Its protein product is CASSVDYDQPQHF.

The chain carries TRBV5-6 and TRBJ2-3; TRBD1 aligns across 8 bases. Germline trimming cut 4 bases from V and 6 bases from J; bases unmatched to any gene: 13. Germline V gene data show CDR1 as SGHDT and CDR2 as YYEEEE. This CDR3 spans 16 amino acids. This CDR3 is CASSLRTGTMVDTQYF. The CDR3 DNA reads TGTGCCAGCAGCCTAAGGACAGGGACAATGGTGGATACGCAGTATTTT.